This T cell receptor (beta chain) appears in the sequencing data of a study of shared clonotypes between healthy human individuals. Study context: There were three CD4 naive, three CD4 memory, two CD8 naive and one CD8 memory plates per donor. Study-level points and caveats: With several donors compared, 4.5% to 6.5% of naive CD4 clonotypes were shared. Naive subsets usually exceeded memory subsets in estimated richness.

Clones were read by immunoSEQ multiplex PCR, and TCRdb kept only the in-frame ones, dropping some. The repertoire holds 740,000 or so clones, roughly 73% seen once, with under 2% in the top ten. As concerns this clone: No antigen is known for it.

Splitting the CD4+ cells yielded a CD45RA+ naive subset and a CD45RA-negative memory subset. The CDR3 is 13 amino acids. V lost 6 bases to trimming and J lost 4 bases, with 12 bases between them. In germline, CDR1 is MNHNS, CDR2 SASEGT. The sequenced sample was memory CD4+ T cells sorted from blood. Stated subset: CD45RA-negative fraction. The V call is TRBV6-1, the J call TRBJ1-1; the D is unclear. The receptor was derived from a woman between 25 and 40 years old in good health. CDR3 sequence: CASRKDWSTEAFF. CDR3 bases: TGTGCCAGCAGAAAGGACTGGAGCACTGAAGCTTTCTTT.